This T cell receptor (beta chain) was identified during a study of brain T cells in children with intractable seizures. Study-level points and caveats: Clones missing pre-surgery may reflect undersampling of that blood sample.

TCRdb's table, derived via immunoSEQ multiplex PCR, lists solely in-frame clones and lacks some. The sample holds approximately 330,000 clones, 93% seen once. Described time point: blood from clinic visit 5 months post-surgery; TSC patient then seizure free. Surgery cases with the highest brain T cell transcript signatures were chosen for sequencing. The CDR3 is made up of 16 amino acids. Germline assignment: CDR1 LGHNA and CDR2 YNFKEQ. With 0 bases removed from V and 7 bases from J, the gap between germline ends came to 19 bases. This clone turned up a few times. What it binds is unknown. V is TRBV4-2 and J is TRBJ2-7; weak D call: TRBD2 (5 bases). The sequenced sample was peripheral blood, obtained about 5 months after surgery. This clonotype originated in a boy under three years old with tuberous sclerosis and intractable seizures. The CDR3 DNA sequence: TGTGCCAGCAGCCAAGACCGCTGGGGTCCCCCGGGGGAGCAGTACTTC. It specifies CASSQDRWGPPGEQYF.